Sequencing of this T cell receptor beta chain was carried out in a study of cytomegalovirus exposure and HLA in healthy donors. General study findings and limits: One later analysis, an examination of the 120 or so validation repertoires, found that first-cohort TCR clusters tended to co-occur in them. Specific recognition of CMV antigens was confirmed in vitro for a few chains (all CMV-associated).

Libraries were prepared by immunoSEQ multiplex PCR; TCRdb keeps only in-frame clonotypes and omits some of them. The repertoire holds hundreds of thousands of clones, with 80% to 85% as singletons. This clone has more than one count but fewer than ten. Its matching antigen is unknown. This CDR3 comprises 15 residues. Trimming removed 6 bases at V and 5 bases at J, with 17 bases between. Germline lookup yields CDR1 MNHEY and CDR2 SVGAGI. This TCR derives from a woman younger than 45 in good health and CMV-seropositive. The sample was PBMCs. V usage is TRBV6-5 and J usage is TRBJ1-5; a weak D match, TRBD1 (6 bases). The CDR3 DNA sequence: TGTGCCAGCAGCGTAGGGAGGGGGTTGGATCAGCCCCAGCATTTT. It translates to CASSVGRGLDQPQHF.